The clone carrying this TCR beta chain was observed at least ten times. Its antigen is unidentified. Fresh 10 ml peripheral blood yielded PBMCs. This record belongs to a study of T cells in Graves' hyperthyroidism and ophthalmopathy. Study-level findings and limits: Among thyroid clonotypes expanded above 0.001, most also appeared in blood.

This CDR3 region has 15 residues. CDR1 and CDR2 from the germline V gene are SNHLY and FYNNEI. V was clipped by 9 bases and J by 0 bases; unmatched bases: 7. The CDR3 regions of TCR beta were amplified from RNA transcripts. First-round RT-PCR of the TCR CDR3 relied on the HTBI primer set. TCRdb processed the multiplex PCR reads anew with MiXCR; each CDR3 protein has one entry. The data show a few hundred thousand distinct CDR3 sequences, with 25% seen just once and around 79% held by the top ten. The rearrangement links TRBV2 to TRBJ1-5; 8 bases agree with TRBD1. Material: blood. This clonotype was sampled from a middle-aged man with Graves' hyperthyroidism. This chain's CDR3 is CARRTGTYSNQPQHF. In DNA form, the CDR3 reads TGTGCCAGAAGGACAGGGACTTATAGCAATCAGCCCCAGCATTTT.